Reported below is one T cell receptor (beta chain). No antigen is known for it. This entry belongs to a study of cytomegalovirus exposure and HLA in healthy donors. Among the donors, all were healthy bone marrow donors. Losses at the gene ends were 6 bases for V and 4 bases for J; bases not matched to a gene: 20. CDR1 is MDHEN and CDR2 is SYDVKM in the germline V gene. This CDR3 has 20 amino acids. Primers: 60 Vbeta forward and 13 Jbeta reverse. Sequencing used immunoSEQ multiplex PCR; TCRdb keeps in-frame clones, though not all of them. The sample holds about 120,000 clones, 50% to 80% seen once. Study-level findings and limits: When analyzed later, a missense DCLRE1C variant was found to be linked to TCR beta V- and J-gene trimming.

The rearrangement links TRBV28 to TRBJ2-3, with TRBD2 identical over 12 bases. This sequence was found in a woman between 40 and 50 years old in good health and CMV-seropositive. Sequences were obtained from PBMCs. The CDR3 here is CASSPAGPGLAGIQADTQYF. CDR3 nucleotide sequence: TGTGCCAGCAGCCCAGCGGGGCCAGGACTAGCGGGAATCCAGGCAGATACGCAGTATTTT.